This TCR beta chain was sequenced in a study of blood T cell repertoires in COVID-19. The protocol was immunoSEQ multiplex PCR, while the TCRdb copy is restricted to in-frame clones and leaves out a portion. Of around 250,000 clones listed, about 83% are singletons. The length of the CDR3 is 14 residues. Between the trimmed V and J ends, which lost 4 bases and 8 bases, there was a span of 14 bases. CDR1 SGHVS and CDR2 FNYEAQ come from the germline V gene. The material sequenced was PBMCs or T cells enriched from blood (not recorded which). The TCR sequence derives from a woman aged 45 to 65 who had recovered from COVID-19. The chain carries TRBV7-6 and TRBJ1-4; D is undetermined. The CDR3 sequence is CASSWVEGKEKLFF. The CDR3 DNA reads TGTGCCAGCAGCTGGGTGGAGGGCAAGGAAAAACTGTTTTTT.